Listed here are 4 T cell receptor beta chains from one sample, sequenced in a study of cytomegalovirus exposure and HLA in healthy donors. This PCR relied on a set of 60 Vbeta primers and 13 Jbeta primers. The repertoire was sequenced with immunoSEQ multiplex PCR; TCRdb's copy has only in-frame clones and lacks some. There are around 97,000 clones in the sample; around 9.6% occur only once, and 4.5% to 6.5% lies in the top ten. What was sequenced was PBMCs. The source of these receptors is a man aged 45-60 years in good health and CMV-seropositive.

Only a few counts were recorded for this clone. Here the CDR3 reads CARSPPGLAGWGSYNEQFF. The CDR3 coding sequence is TGTGCCAGAAGCCCTCCGGGACTAGCGGGATGGGGCTCCTACAATGAGCAGTTCTTC. This chain uses TRBV5-3 with TRBJ2-1, with TRBD2 identical over 13 bases. Being an ORF, TRBV5-3 has a function that is uncertain. This CDR3 is 19 amino acids long. V dropped 4 bases and J dropped 0; count of bases not matched to a gene: 10.

This clone was recorded a few times. The chain has TRBV5-1 and TRBJ1-2; D possibly corresponds to TRBD1 (6 bases). V was shortened by 6 bases and J by 4 bases, with 16 bases between the two germline ends. The CDR3 loop spans 14 amino acids. Germline V lookup: CDR1 SGHRS, CDR2 YFSETQ. The CDR3 coding sequence is TGCGCCAGCACACCACAGGGATCCCCCTATGGCTACACCTTC. This codes for CASTPQGSPYGYTF.

The chain recombines TRBV14 with TRBJ1-2; 8 nucleotides align to TRBD1. J lost 5 bases, V lost 4 bases, and 9 bases had no gene match. Germline lookup yields CDR1 SGHDN and CDR2 FVKESK. The CDR3 is 15 amino acids. DNA of the CDR3: TGTGCCAGCAGCCTGAGAGGACAGGGAGGGTATGGCTACACCTTC. It encodes CASSLRGQGGYGYTF.

This clone was seen only a few times. J is TRBJ1-2 and V is TRBV9; TRBD1 matches at 9 bases. V lost 4 bases to trimming and J lost 4 bases; unmatched junction nucleotides: 5. Germline V CDR1 and CDR2: SGDLS, YYNGEE. The CDR3 consists of 14 residues. The CDR3 DNA sequence: TGTGCCAGCAGCCCACAGGGGGCTAGCTATGGCTACACCTTC. The encoded protein is CASSPQGASYGYTF.